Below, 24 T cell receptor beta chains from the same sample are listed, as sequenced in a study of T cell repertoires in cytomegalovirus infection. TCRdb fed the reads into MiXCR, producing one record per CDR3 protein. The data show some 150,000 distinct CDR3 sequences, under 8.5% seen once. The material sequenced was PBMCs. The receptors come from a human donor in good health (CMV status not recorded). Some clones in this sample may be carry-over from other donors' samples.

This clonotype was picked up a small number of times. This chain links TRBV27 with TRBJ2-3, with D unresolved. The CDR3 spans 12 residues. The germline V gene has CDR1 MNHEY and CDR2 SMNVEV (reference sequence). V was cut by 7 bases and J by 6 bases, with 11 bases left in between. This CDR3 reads CASKPPGDTQYF. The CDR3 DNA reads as TGTGCCAGCAAGCCCCCGGGCGATACGCAGTATTTT.

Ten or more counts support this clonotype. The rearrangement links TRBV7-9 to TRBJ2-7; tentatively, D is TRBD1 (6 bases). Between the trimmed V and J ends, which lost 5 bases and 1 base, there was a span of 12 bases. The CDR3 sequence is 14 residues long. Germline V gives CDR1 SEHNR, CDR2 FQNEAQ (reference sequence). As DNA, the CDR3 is TGTGCCAGCAGCCACAGGGACGAGTCCTACGAGCAGTACTTC. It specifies CASSHRDESYEQYF.

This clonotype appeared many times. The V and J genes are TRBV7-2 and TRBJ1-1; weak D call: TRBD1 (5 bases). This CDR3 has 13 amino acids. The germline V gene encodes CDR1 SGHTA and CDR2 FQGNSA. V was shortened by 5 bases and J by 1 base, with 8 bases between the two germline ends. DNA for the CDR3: TGTGCCAGCAGCAAGCAGGGGAACACTGAAGCTTTCTTT. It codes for CASSKQGNTEAFF.

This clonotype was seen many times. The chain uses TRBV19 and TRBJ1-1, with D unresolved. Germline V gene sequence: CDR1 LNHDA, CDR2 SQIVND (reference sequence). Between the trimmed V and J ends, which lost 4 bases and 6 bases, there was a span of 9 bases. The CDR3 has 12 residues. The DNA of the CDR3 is TGTGCCAGTAGTACCGGAGTTCCTGAAGCTTTCTTT. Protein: CASSTGVPEAFF.

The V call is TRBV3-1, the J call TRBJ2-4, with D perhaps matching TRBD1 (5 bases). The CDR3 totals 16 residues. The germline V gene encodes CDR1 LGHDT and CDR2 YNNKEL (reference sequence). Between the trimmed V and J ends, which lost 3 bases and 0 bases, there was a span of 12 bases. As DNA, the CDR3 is TGTGCCAGCAGCCAGTGGGGCCCCGGAGCCAAAAACATTCAGTACTTC. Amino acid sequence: CASSQWGPGAKNIQYF.

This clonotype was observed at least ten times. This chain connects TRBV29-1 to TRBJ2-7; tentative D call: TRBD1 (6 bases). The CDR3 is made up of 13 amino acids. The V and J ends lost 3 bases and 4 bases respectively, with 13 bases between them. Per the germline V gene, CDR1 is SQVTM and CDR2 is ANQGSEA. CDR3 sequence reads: CSVDGGADYEQYF. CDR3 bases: TGCAGCGTTGATGGGGGCGCGGATTACGAGCAGTACTTC.

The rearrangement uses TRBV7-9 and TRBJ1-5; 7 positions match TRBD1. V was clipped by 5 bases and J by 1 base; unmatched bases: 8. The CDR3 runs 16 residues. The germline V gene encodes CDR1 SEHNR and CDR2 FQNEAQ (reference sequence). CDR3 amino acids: CASSGTGVQSNQPQHF. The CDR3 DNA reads TGTGCCAGCAGCGGAACAGGGGTTCAAAGCAATCAGCCCCAGCATTTT.

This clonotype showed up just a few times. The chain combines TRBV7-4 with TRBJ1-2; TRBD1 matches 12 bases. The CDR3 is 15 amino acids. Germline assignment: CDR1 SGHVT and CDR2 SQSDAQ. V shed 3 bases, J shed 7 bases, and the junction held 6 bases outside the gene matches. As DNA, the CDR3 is TGTGCCAGCAGCTTGATTGGGACAGGGGGCCGTGGCTACACCTTC. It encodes CASSLIGTGGRGYTF. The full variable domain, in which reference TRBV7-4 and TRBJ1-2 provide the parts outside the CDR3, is GAGVSQSPRYKVAKRGRDVALRCDSISGHVTLYWYRQTLGQGSEVLTYSQSDAQRDKSGRPSGRFSAERPERSVSTLKIQRTEQGDSAVYLCASSLIGTGGRGYTFGSGTRLTVV.

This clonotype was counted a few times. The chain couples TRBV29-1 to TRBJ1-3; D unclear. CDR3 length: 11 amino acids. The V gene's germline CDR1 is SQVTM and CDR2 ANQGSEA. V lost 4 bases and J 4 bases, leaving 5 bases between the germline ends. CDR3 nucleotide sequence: TGCAGCGTTGCTACGGGAAACACCATATATTTT. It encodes CSVATGNTIYF.

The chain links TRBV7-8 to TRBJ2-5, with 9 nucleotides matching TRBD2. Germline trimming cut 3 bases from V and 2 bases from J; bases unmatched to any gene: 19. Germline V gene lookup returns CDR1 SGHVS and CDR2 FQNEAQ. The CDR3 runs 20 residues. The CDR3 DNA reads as TGTGCCAGCAGCTTCAACTTGGCGTATCTGGGACTAGCCAGACAAGAGACCCAGTACTTC. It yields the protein CASSFNLAYLGLARQETQYF.

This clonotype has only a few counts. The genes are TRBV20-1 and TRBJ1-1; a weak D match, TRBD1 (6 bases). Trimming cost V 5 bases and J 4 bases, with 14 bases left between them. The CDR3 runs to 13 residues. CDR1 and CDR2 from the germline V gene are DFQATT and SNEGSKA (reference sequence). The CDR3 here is CSASTGWGTEAFF. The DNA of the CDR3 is TGCAGTGCTTCCACAGGGTGGGGCACTGAAGCTTTCTTT.

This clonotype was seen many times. CDR3 nucleotide sequence: TGCGCCAGCAGCCTTGCCCAGGGGGAGACGGTCATTCAGTACTTC. This codes for CASSLAQGETVIQYF. The rearrangement joins TRBV5-1 to TRBJ2-4, with 7 bases that match TRBD1. The CDR3 is 15 amino acids. Germline assignment: CDR1 SGHRS and CDR2 YFSETQ. The junction had 13 bases not matched to a gene; V was cut back by 4 bases and J by 9 bases. Drawing the rest from reference TRBV5-1 and TRBJ2-4, the complete variable domain is KAGVTQTPRYLIKTRGQQVTLSCSPISGHRSVSWYQQTPGQGLQFLFEYFSETQRNKGNFPGRFSGRQFSNSRSEMNVSTLELGDSALYLCASSLAQGETVIQYFGAGTRLSVL.

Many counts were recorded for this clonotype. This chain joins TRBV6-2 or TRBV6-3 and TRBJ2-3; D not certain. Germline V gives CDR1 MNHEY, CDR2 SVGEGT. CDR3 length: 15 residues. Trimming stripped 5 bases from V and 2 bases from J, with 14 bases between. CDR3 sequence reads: CASSVTHDSTDTQYF. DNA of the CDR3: TGTGCCAGCAGTGTAACCCACGACTCCACAGATACGCAGTATTTT.

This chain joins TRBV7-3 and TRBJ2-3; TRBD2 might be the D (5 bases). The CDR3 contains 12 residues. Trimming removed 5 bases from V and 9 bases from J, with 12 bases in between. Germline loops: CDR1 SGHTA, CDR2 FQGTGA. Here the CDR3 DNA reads TGTGCCAGCAGCCAGGACTCCGGGACGCAGTATTTT. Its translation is CASSQDSGTQYF.

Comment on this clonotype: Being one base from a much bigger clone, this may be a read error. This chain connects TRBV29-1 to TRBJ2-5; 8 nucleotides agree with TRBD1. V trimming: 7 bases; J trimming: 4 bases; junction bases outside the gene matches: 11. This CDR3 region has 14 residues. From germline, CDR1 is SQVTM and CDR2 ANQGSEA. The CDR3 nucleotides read TGCAGCGCCGGTCACGATACAGGGGGAGAGACCCAGTACTTC. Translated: CSAGHDTGGETQYF.

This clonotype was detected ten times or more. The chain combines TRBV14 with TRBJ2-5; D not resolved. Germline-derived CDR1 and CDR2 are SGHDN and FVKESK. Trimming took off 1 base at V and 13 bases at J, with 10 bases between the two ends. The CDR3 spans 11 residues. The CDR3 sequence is CASSQGDKTYF. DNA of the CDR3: TGTGCCAGCAGCCAAGGTGATAAGACGTACTTC.

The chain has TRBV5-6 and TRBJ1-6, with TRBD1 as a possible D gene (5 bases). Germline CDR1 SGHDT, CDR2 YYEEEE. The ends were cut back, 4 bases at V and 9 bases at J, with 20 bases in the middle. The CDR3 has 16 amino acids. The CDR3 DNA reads TGTGCCAGCAGCGACCTAAACGCAGGGTTTGGTTCACCCCTCCACTTT. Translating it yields CASSDLNAGFGSPLHF.

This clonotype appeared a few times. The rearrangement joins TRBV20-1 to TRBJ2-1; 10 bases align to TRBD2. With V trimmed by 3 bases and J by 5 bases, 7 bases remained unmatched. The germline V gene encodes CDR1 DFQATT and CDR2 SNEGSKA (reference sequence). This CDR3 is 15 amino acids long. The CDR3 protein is CSASYGLAVHNEQFF. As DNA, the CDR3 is TGCAGTGCTAGTTATGGACTAGCGGTCCACAATGAGCAGTTCTTC.

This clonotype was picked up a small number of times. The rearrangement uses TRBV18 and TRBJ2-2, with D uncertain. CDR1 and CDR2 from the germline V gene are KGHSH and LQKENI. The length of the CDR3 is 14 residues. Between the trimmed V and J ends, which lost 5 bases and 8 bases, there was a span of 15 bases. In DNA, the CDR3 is TGTGCCAGCTCAGAGGACCCCGGAGAAGGGGAGCTGTTTTTT. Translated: CASSEDPGEGELFF.

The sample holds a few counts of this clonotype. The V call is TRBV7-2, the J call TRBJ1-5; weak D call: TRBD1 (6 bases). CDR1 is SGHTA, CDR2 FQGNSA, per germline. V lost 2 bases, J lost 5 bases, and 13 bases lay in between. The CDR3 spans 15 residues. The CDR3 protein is CASSLRWGGDQPQHF. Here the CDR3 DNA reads TGTGCCAGCAGCTTACGATGGGGGGGCGATCAGCCCCAGCATTTT. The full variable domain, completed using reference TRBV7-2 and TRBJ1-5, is GAGVSQSPSNKVTEKGKDVELRCDPISGHTALYWYRQSLGQGLEFLIYFQGNSAPDKSGLPSDRFSAERTGGSVSTLTIQRTQQEDSAVYLCASSLRWGGDQPQHFGDGTRLSIL.

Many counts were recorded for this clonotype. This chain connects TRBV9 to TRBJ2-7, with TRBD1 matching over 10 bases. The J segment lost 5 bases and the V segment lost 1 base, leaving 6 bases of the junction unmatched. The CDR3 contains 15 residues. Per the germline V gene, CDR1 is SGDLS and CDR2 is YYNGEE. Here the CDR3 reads CASSVLGQGSDEQYF. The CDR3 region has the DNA TGTGCCAGCAGCGTACTGGGACAGGGGTCCGACGAGCAGTACTTC.

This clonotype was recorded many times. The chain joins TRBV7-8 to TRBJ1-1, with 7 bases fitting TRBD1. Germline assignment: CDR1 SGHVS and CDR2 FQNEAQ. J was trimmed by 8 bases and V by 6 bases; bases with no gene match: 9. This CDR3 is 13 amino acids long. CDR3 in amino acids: CASRTWTGGEAFF. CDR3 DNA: TGTGCCAGCAGGACTTGGACAGGTGGGGAAGCTTTCTTT.

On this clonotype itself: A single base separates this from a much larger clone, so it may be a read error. CDR3 amino acids: CASSLALLTESSYEQYF. CDR3 DNA sequence: TGTGCCAGCAGCTTAGCTCTTCTGACCGAAAGCTCCTACGAGCAGTACTTC. The chain joins TRBV7-8 to TRBJ2-7; no clear D gene. In germline, CDR1 is SGHVS, CDR2 FQNEAQ. The CDR3 runs 17 residues. V was cut by 0 bases and J by 0 bases, with 15 bases left in between.

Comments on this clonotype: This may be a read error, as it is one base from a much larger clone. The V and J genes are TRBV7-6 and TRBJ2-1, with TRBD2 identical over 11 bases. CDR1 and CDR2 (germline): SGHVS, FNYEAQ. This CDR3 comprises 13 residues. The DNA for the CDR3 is TGTGTCAGCAGCCAAACTAGCGGGAGTGAGCAGTTCTTC. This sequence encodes CVSSQTSGSEQFF.